The rows below give T cell receptor beta chains drawn from one sample of a study of tumor and adjacent non-tumor tissue in lung cancer. TCRdb re-called the multiplex PCR reads with MiXCR, one entry per CDR3 protein. The sample lists 110,000 or so distinct CDR3 sequences, about 65% occurring once. Sample: distant non-tumor lung tissue. These receptors originate from a man in his fifties or sixties with non-small cell lung cancer. The CDR3 runs from the conserved cysteine through the conserved F or W. The order of the fields is J gene, clone size, D gene, V gene, CDR3 protein, CDR3 DNA. The D gene is left open where the match is weak. Rows may omit the clone size; those that give it use once, few, many or a size class.

j_gene: TRBJ1-2; abundance: many; d_gene: TRBD1; v_gene: TRBV12-5; CDR3aa: CASGMPGQGYLGYTF; CDR3nt: TGTGCTAGTGGTATGCCGGGACAGGGGTACCTTGGCTACACCTTC
j_gene: TRBJ2-7; abundance: many; d_gene: TRBD1; v_gene: TRBV28; CDR3aa: CASSLGTGVNEQYF; CDR3nt: TGTGCCAGCAGTTTGGGGACAGGGGTCAACGAGCAGTACTTC
j_gene: TRBJ2-3; abundance: .; d_gene: TRBD1; v_gene: TRBV2; CDR3aa: CPSRGRTGGFGDTQYF; CDR3nt: TGTCCCAGCAGGGGACGTACAGGGGGCTTCGGAGATACACAGTATTTT
j_gene: TRBJ2-2; abundance: many; d_gene: .; v_gene: TRBV12-3/TRBV12-4; CDR3aa: CASSNTGELFF; CDR3nt: TGTGCCAGCTCGAACACCGGGGAGCTGTTTTTT
j_gene: TRBJ1-6; abundance: .; d_gene: .; v_gene: TRBV20-1; CDR3aa: CSARPAGGRGNSPLHF; CDR3nt: TGCAGTGCTAGGCCCGCTGGGGGGAGGGGTAATTCACCCCTCCACTTT
j_gene: TRBJ2-1; abundance: many; d_gene: .; v_gene: TRBV6-1; CDR3aa: CASSELPRGLNEQFF; CDR3nt: TGTGCCAGCAGTGAATTGCCCCGGGGTTTGAATGAGCAGTTCTTC
j_gene: TRBJ2-2; abundance: .; d_gene: .; v_gene: TRBV11-2; CDR3aa: CASSLDRIPGELYF; CDR3nt: TGTGCCAGCAGCTTAGACCGCATTCCCGGGGAGCTGTATTTT
j_gene: TRBJ2-2; abundance: .; d_gene: TRBD1; v_gene: TRBV29-1; CDR3aa: CSVEGQAGIGELFF; CDR3nt: TGCAGCGTTGAGGGACAGGCAGGAATCGGGGAGCTGTTTTTT
j_gene: TRBJ2-3; abundance: .; d_gene: .; v_gene: TRBV29-1; CDR3aa: CSIVSGTRSSDTHYF; CDR3nt: TGCAGCATTGTATCCGGGACAAGGTCCTCAGATACGCACTATTTT
j_gene: TRBJ2-7; abundance: medium-sized; d_gene: TRBD1; v_gene: TRBV11-1; CDR3aa: CASSKGQEFSYEQYF; CDR3nt: TGTGCCAGCAGCAAGGGACAGGAATTCTCCTACGAGCAGTACTTC
j_gene: TRBJ2-3; abundance: many; d_gene: .; v_gene: TRBV4-3; CDR3aa: CASSQGLRRGTDTQYF; CDR3nt: TGCGCCAGCAGCCAAGGTTTAAGACGGGGGACAGATACGCAGTATTTT
j_gene: TRBJ2-3; abundance: medium-sized; d_gene: TRBD2; v_gene: TRBV11-1; CDR3aa: CASSLAPGLGDSDTQYF; CDR3nt: TGTGCCAGCAGCTTAGCGCCGGGACTAGGTGATTCAGATACGCAGTATTTT
j_gene: TRBJ2-7; abundance: .; d_gene: .; v_gene: TRBV6-1; CDR3aa: CASSEAPDYYEQYF; CDR3nt: TGTGCCAGCAGTGAAGCTCCAGATTACTACGAGCAATACTTC
j_gene: TRBJ2-1; abundance: few; d_gene: .; v_gene: TRBV24-1; CDR3aa: CATSGFGSEQFF; CDR3nt: TGTGCCACCAGTGGTTTCGGTAGTGAGCAGTTCTTC
j_gene: TRBJ2-7; abundance: .; d_gene: TRBD1; v_gene: TRBV11-2; CDR3aa: CASSLRGQGTYEQYF; CDR3nt: TGTGCCAGCAGCTTAAGGGGACAGGGGACCTACGAGCAGTACTTC
j_gene: TRBJ2-1; abundance: many; d_gene: .; v_gene: TRBV12-3/TRBV12-4; CDR3aa: CASTRGGQNEQFF; CDR3nt: TGTGCCAGCACAAGGGGGGGCCAGAATGAGCAGTTCTTC
j_gene: TRBJ2-5; abundance: once; d_gene: .; v_gene: TRBV11-3; CDR3aa: CASSIGWTSIKETQYF; CDR3nt: TGTGCCAGCAGCATCGGTTGGACAAGCATCAAAGAGACCCAGTACTTC
j_gene: TRBJ2-1; abundance: .; d_gene: .; v_gene: TRBV12-5; CDR3aa: CANALRVDTNEQFF; CDR3nt: TGTGCTAATGCTTTGAGGGTGGATACCAATGAGCAGTTCTTC
j_gene: TRBJ2-3; abundance: once; d_gene: .; v_gene: TRBV24-1; CDR3aa: CATSRGWTDTQYF; CDR3nt: TGTGCCACCAGCCGGGGGTGGACAGATACGCAGTATTTT
j_gene: TRBJ2-3; abundance: .; d_gene: TRBD2; v_gene: TRBV20-1; CDR3aa: CSAEGLAGEFDTQYF; CDR3nt: TGCAGTGCCGAGGGACTAGCGGGGGAATTCGATACGCAGTATTTT
j_gene: TRBJ1-5; abundance: many; d_gene: .; v_gene: TRBV28; CDR3aa: CASSFSGGAQPQHF; CDR3nt: TGTGCCAGCAGTTTTAGCGGGGGGGCTCAGCCCCAGCATTTT
j_gene: TRBJ2-2; abundance: .; d_gene: .; v_gene: TRBV11-2; CDR3aa: CASSLVGTGELFF; CDR3nt: TGTGCCAGCAGCTTGGTCGGCACCGGGGAGCTGTTTTTT
j_gene: TRBJ2-5; abundance: .; d_gene: TRBD2; v_gene: TRBV5-4; CDR3aa: CLSSSQRESGETQYF; CDR3nt: TGTCTCAGCAGCTCCCAGCGGGAGTCGGGAGAGACCCAGTACTTC
j_gene: TRBJ2-2; abundance: once; d_gene: TRBD1; v_gene: TRBV11-1; CDR3aa: CASSRDRGYAELFF; CDR3nt: TGCGCCAGCAGCCGGGACAGGGGTTACGCGGAGCTGTTTTTT
j_gene: TRBJ2-7; abundance: .; d_gene: .; v_gene: TRBV29-1; CDR3aa: CSVQRDYEQYF; CDR3nt: TGCAGCGTTCAAAGAGATTACGAGCAGTACTTT
j_gene: TRBJ2-3; abundance: .; d_gene: .; v_gene: TRBV6-5; CDR3aa: CISSYSGERYTDTQYF; CDR3nt: TGTATCAGCAGTTACTCGGGCGAGCGTTACACAGATACGCAGTATTTT
j_gene: TRBJ1-5; abundance: .; d_gene: TRBD1; v_gene: TRBV20-1; CDR3aa: CSVSPTGGINQPQHF; CDR3nt: TGCAGTGTTAGCCCGACAGGGGGAATCAATCAGCCCCAGCATTTT
j_gene: TRBJ1-6; abundance: .; d_gene: .; v_gene: TRBV20-1; CDR3aa: CSARERATYNPPLHF; CDR3nt: TGCAGTGCTAGAGAACGAGCGACTTATAATCCACCCCTCCACTTT
j_gene: TRBJ1-4; abundance: .; d_gene: .; v_gene: TRBV28; CDR3aa: CANSKLWGSGSHEKLFF; CDR3nt: TGTGCCAACAGTAAACTATGGGGGTCGGGGAGCCATGAAAAACTGTTTTTT
j_gene: TRBJ2-1; abundance: .; d_gene: .; v_gene: TRBV6-2/TRBV6-3; CDR3aa: CASSAPIIAGDNEQFF; CDR3nt: TGTGCTAGCAGCGCCCCGATAATAGCAGGGGACAATGAGCAGTTCTTC
j_gene: TRBJ2-1; abundance: .; d_gene: .; v_gene: TRBV11-3; CDR3aa: CTSRRATTSTEHLF; CDR3nt: TGTACCAGCAGACGGGCTACTACGTCTACTGAGCACCTCTTC
j_gene: TRBJ2-1; abundance: .; d_gene: .; v_gene: TRBV11-3; CDR3aa: CASSLSDSYNEQFF; CDR3nt: TGTGCTAGCAGTTTAAGCGACTCCTACAATGAGCAGTTCTTC
j_gene: TRBJ2-3; abundance: few; d_gene: TRBD2; v_gene: TRBV25-1; CDR3aa: CASSQASGTTDTQYF; CDR3nt: TGTGCCAGCAGTCAGGCTAGCGGGACCACAGATACGCAGTATTTT
j_gene: TRBJ1-3; abundance: .; d_gene: TRBD1; v_gene: TRBV12-5; CDR3aa: CANGPPDRGGGNTIYF; CDR3nt: TGTGCTAATGGTCCCCCGGACAGGGGGGGAGGAAACACCATATATTTT
j_gene: TRBJ2-7; abundance: few; d_gene: .; v_gene: TRBV7-2; CDR3aa: CASSLGQPGNEQYF; CDR3nt: TGTGCCAGCAGCCTAGGACAGCCCGGAAACGAGCAGTACTTC
j_gene: TRBJ2-3; abundance: once; d_gene: TRBD1; v_gene: TRBV7-8; CDR3aa: CASSCDRGYADTHYF; CDR3nt: TGTGCCAGCAGCTGCGACAGGGGATACGCAGATACGCATTATTTT
j_gene: TRBJ1-2; abundance: once; d_gene: .; v_gene: TRBV20-1; CDR3aa: CSPSHPGGYGYTF; CDR3nt: TGCAGCCCTTCCCACCCTGGGGGCTATGGCTACACCTTC
j_gene: TRBJ2-2; abundance: .; d_gene: .; v_gene: TRBV7-3; CDR3aa: CASSLCAGGLTGELFF; CDR3nt: TGTGCCAGCAGCTTATGTGCGGGCGGGTTAACCGGGGAGCTGTTTTTT
j_gene: TRBJ2-7; abundance: .; d_gene: .; v_gene: TRBV6-2/TRBV6-3; CDR3aa: CASNYMTVRSYEQYF; CDR3nt: TGTGCCAGCAATTACATGACGGTCCGCTCCTACGAGCAGTACTTC
j_gene: TRBJ2-3; abundance: .; d_gene: .; v_gene: TRBV6-6; CDR3aa: CARSHEEDGFYTDTQYF; CDR3nt: TGTGCCAGGAGTCACGAGGAGGACGGTTTCTACACAGATACGCAGTATTTT
j_gene: TRBJ2-5; abundance: .; d_gene: .; v_gene: TRBV25-1; CDR3aa: CASSVLDRSQETQYF; CDR3nt: TGTGCCAGCAGTGTTTTGGACCGGAGCCAAGAGACCCAGTACTTC
j_gene: TRBJ1-4; abundance: .; d_gene: .; v_gene: TRBV29-1; CDR3aa: CSVADSPCEKLFF; CDR3nt: TGCAGCGTTGCGGACAGTCCGTGTGAAAAACTGTTTTTT
j_gene: TRBJ2-5; abundance: many; d_gene: TRBD2; v_gene: TRBV6-2/TRBV6-3; CDR3aa: CASSSPGLAVYQETQYF; CDR3nt: TGTGCCAGCAGTTCCCCGGGACTAGCGGTGTACCAAGAGACCCAGTACTTC
j_gene: TRBJ2-2; abundance: many; d_gene: .; v_gene: TRBV28; CDR3aa: CASSVVSGRYTGELFF; CDR3nt: TGTGCCAGCAGTGTAGTGAGCGGGCGGTACACCGGGGAGCTGTTTTTT
j_gene: TRBJ1-6; abundance: .; d_gene: .; v_gene: TRBV11-1; CDR3aa: CPSSPDTLSPLHF; CDR3nt: TGTCCCAGCAGCCCGGACACGTTGTCACCCCTCCATTTT
j_gene: TRBJ2-7; abundance: few; d_gene: .; v_gene: TRBV5-6; CDR3aa: CASSLELADYEQYF; CDR3nt: TGTGCCAGCAGCTTGGAACTAGCTGACTACGAGCAGTACTTC
j_gene: TRBJ1-1; abundance: .; d_gene: .; v_gene: TRBV11-1; CDR3aa: CATSPGISYTEAFF; CDR3nt: TGTGCCACTAGCCCAGGCATTTCTTATACTGAAGCTTTCTTT
j_gene: TRBJ1-3; abundance: .; d_gene: .; v_gene: TRBV7-3; CDR3aa: CASSLTGAGTGNTIYF; CDR3nt: TGTGCCAGCAGCTTAACGGGGGCAGGGACTGGAAACACCATATATTTT
j_gene: TRBJ2-2; abundance: .; d_gene: .; v_gene: TRBV6-2/TRBV6-3; CDR3aa: CASIKLSAGSANTGELLF; CDR3nt: TGTGCCAGCATCAAGCTGAGCGCGGGGTCGGCGAACACCGGGGAGCTGCTTTTT
j_gene: TRBJ1-2; abundance: .; d_gene: TRBD1; v_gene: TRBV20-1; CDR3aa: CSASTTGGTNYGYTF; CDR3nt: TGCAGTGCAAGCACGACAGGGGGCACGAACTATGGCTACACCTTC
j_gene: TRBJ1-5; abundance: .; d_gene: .; v_gene: TRBV6-1; CDR3aa: CDSQLNPRGTRNQPQHF; CDR3nt: TGTGACAGCCAACTCAACCCGCGGGGTACCCGTAACCAGCCCCAGCATTTT
j_gene: TRBJ2-1; abundance: few; d_gene: TRBD1; v_gene: TRBV7-3; CDR3aa: CASSFGTVNNEQFF; CDR3nt: TGTGCCAGCAGCTTCGGGACAGTCAACAATGAGCAGTTCTTC
j_gene: TRBJ2-7; abundance: .; d_gene: .; v_gene: TRBV11-1; CDR3aa: CASNPTENTGEQYF; CDR3nt: TGTGCCAGCAACCCAACAGAGAATACTGGAGAGCAGTACTTC
j_gene: TRBJ2-3; abundance: .; d_gene: TRBD1; v_gene: TRBV5-6; CDR3aa: CVSHRTGSIDTQYF; CDR3nt: TGTGTCAGCCATAGGACAGGGAGCATAGATACGCAGTATTTT
j_gene: TRBJ1-1; abundance: .; d_gene: .; v_gene: TRBV10-3; CDR3aa: CAISESATHTEAFF; CDR3nt: TGTGCCATCAGTGAGTCAGCGACACACACTGAAGCTTTCTTC
j_gene: TRBJ2-7; abundance: .; d_gene: .; v_gene: TRBV4-3; CDR3aa: CASSKDSGDYEQYF; CDR3nt: TGCGCCAGCAGCAAAGATTCGGGTGACTACGAGCAGTACTTC
j_gene: TRBJ2-1; abundance: .; d_gene: .; v_gene: TRBV20-1; CDR3aa: CSASGRANYEQFF; CDR3nt: TGCAGTGCTAGCGGCAGGGCCAACTACGAGCAGTTCTTC
j_gene: TRBJ2-1; abundance: once; d_gene: TRBD2; v_gene: TRBV11-1; CDR3aa: CASSSGLAGPSCNEHFF; CDR3nt: TGCGCCAGCAGCTCGGGACTAGCGGGGCCTTCCTGCAATGAGCACTTCTTC